This T cell receptor (beta chain) was recorded in a study of cytomegalovirus exposure and HLA in healthy donors. Study at large: Of 300 to 500 genotyped donors, about 80% grouped in the Caucasian-associated ancestry cluster. Points from the study as a whole: Cytomegalovirus-associated TCR beta chains were listed, numbering 150 to 200.

Remarks on this clone: Its specificity is unknown.

The PCR used 60 Vbeta and 13 Jbeta primers. The assay was immunoSEQ multiplex PCR, and TCRdb's table has in-frame clones only and misses some. The profile shows 200,000 or so clones, 81% of them singletons. Germline V gene lookup returns CDR1 KGHSH and CDR2 LQKENI. V lost 4 bases, J lost 5 bases, and 8 bases lay in between. This CDR3 is 13 amino acids long. The sample consisted of PBMCs. The sequence derives from a woman in her late teens or twenties in good health and CMV-seropositive. V and J are TRBV18 and TRBJ1-4; D remains unclear. The DNA of the CDR3 is TGTGCCAGCTCACTGACCGGGAATGAAAAACTGTTTTTT. Its protein product is CASSLTGNEKLFF.